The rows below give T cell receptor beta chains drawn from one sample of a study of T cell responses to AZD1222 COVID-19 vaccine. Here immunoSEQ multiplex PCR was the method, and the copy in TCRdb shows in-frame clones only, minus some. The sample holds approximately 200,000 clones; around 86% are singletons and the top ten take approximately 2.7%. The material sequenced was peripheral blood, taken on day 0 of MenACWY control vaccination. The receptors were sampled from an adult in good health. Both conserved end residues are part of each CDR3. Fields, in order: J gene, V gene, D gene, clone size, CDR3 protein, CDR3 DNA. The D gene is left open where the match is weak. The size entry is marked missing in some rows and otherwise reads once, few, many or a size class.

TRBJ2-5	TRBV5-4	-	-	CASSLGPEMETQYF	TGTGCCAGCAGCTTAGGCCCCGAGATGGAGACCCAGTACTTC
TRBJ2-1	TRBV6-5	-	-	CASSVDRSSYNEQFF	TGTGCCAGCAGCGTTGACAGGAGCTCCTACAATGAGCAGTTCTTC
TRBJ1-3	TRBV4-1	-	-	CASSQDYWVQGTIYF	TGCGCCAGCAGCCAAGATTATTGGGTTCAGGGAACCATATATTTT
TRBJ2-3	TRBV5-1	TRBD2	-	CASSSILAVATDTQYF	TGCGCCAGCAGCTCGATACTAGCGGTGGCAACAGATACGCAGTATTTT
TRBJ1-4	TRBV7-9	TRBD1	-	CASSPTGGYEKLFF	TGTGCCAGCAGCCCGACAGGGGGCTACGAAAAACTGTTTTTT
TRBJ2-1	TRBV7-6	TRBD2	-	CASSGTGTSGGHRSYNEQFF	TGTGCCAGCAGCGGGACCGGGACTAGCGGGGGGCACCGTTCCTACAATGAGCAGTTCTTC
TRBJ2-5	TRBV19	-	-	CASSIVWGQETQYF	TGTGCCAGTAGTATAGTCTGGGGCCAAGAGACCCAGTACTTC
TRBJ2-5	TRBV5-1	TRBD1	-	CASSSQGWGQETQYF	TGCGCCAGCAGCTCACAGGGGTGGGGGCAAGAGACCCAGTACTTC
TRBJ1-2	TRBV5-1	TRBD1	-	CASSLVGVNDREYGYTF	TGCGCCAGCAGCTTGGTTGGGGTCAATGACAGGGAGTATGGCTACACCTTC
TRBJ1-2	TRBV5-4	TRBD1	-	CASSLDRGTGEGYGYTF	TGTGCCAGCAGCTTGGATCGAGGGACAGGGGAAGGCTATGGCTACACCTTC
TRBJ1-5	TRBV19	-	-	CASMGTHNQPQHF	TGTGCCAGTATGGGGACACACAATCAGCCCCAGCATTTT
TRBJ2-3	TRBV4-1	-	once	CASSQEHSRTSPLSTDTQYF	TGCGCCAGCAGCCAGGAGCATAGTCGGACTTCCCCCCTTAGCACAGATACGCAGTATTTT
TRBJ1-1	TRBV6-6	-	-	CASRRPENTEAFF	TGTGCCAGCAGGCGCCCTGAGAACACTGAAGCTTTCTTT
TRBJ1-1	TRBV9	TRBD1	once	CASGQGNTEAFF	TGTGCCAGCGGACAGGGGAACACTGAAGCTTTCTTT
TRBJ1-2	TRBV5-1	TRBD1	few	CASTSQGDGYTF	TGCGCCAGCACCTCTCAGGGGGATGGCTACACCTTC
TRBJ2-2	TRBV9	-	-	CASSNQGGTGELFF	TGTGCCAGCAGCAATCAGGGGGGCACCGGGGAGCTGTTTTTT
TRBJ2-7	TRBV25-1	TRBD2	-	CASSELPGLAGEEQYF	TGTGCCAGCAGTGAACTGCCGGGACTAGCGGGCGAGGAGCAGTACTTC
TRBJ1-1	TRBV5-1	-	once	CASSLQAREEAFF	TGCGCCAGCAGCTTGCAGGCCAGGGAAGAAGCTTTCTTT
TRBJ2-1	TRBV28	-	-	CASSPSTSLLDNEQFF	TGTGCCAGCAGTCCCTCGACTAGTCTGTTGGACAATGAGCAGTTCTTC
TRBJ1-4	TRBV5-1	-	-	CASSLVGGDGANEKLFF	TGCGCCAGCAGCTTGGTCGGGGGAGACGGGGCTAATGAAAAACTGTTTTTT
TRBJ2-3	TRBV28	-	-	CASSALSAGSTDTQYF	TGTGCCAGCAGTGCCCTCTCGGCGGGGAGCACAGATACGCAGTATTTT
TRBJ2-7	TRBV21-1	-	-	CARPPGGRTVIAYEQYF	TGTGCCAGACCCCCCGGTGGCAGGACGGTAATCGCCTACGAGCAGTACTTC